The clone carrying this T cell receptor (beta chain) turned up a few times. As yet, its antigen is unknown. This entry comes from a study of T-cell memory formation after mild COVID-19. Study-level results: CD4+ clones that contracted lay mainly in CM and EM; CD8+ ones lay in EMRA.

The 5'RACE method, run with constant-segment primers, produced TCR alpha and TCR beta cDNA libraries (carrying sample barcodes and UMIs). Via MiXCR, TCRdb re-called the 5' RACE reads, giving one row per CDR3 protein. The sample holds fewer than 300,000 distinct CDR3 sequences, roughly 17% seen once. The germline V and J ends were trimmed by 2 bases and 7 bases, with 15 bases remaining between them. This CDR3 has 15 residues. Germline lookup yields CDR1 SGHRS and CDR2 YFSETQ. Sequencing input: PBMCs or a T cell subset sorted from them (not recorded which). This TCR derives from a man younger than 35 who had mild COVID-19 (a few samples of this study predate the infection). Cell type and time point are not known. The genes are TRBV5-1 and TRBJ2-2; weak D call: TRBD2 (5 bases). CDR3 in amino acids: CASSLTSSEGGELFF. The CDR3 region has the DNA TGCGCCAGCAGCTTAACGAGCTCTGAGGGCGGGGAGCTGTTTTTT.